The 20 T cell receptor beta chains given below trace back to one sample, sequenced in a study of OX40 agonist ivuxolimab in advanced cancers. Clones were sequenced by immunoSEQ multiplex PCR, and TCRdb holds only the in-frame ones, with some missing. The table includes about 66,000 clones, more than 60% detected once. Sequencing was performed on CD4+ or CD8+ T cells sorted from blood, taken in a trial of the OX40 agonist ivuxolimab. Receptors were obtained from an adult with an advanced solid tumor such as melanoma, head and neck, liver or kidney cancer.

This clone appeared a few times. The chain is built from TRBV6-6 and TRBJ2-7, with 8 bases that match TRBD2. After removal of 6 bases from V and 7 bases from J, the junction contained 2 bases not matched to a gene. This CDR3 comprises 11 residues. The germline V gene has CDR1 MNHNY and CDR2 SVGAGI (reference sequence). CDR3 in DNA: TGTGCCAGCAGGAGCGGGAGTGAGCAGTACTTC. It is translated as CASRSGSEQYF.

The V call is TRBV6-5, the J call TRBJ1-4; the D is unclear. The germline gives CDR1 MNHEY, CDR2 SVGAGI. With 8 bases removed from V and 7 bases from J, the gap between germline ends came to 20 bases. This CDR3 is 15 amino acids long. The DNA for the CDR3 is TGTGCCAGCTCTCGGCGCCTCGACTGGCGTGAAAAACTGTTTTTT. Translating gives CASSRRLDWREKLFF.

The chain recombines TRBV10-2 with TRBJ2-2; TRBD2 might be the D (5 bases). The germline V and J ends were trimmed by 9 bases and 1 base, with 9 bases remaining between them. Germline CDR1 WSHSY, CDR2 SAAADI. CDR3 length: 13 residues. For the CDR3, the DNA is TGCGCCAGTGAAGGAGGGAACACCGGGGAGCTGTTTTTT. It specifies CASEGGNTGELFF.

CDR3 region: CASSPTGDGAQPQHF. Written as DNA, the CDR3 is TGCGCCAGCAGTCCGACAGGGGACGGAGCTCAGCCCCAGCATTTT. The V and J genes are TRBV5-1 and TRBJ1-5, with 8 bases identical to TRBD1. The junction had 10 bases not matched to a gene; V was cut back by 5 bases and J by 6 bases. Germline-derived CDR1 and CDR2 are SGHRS and YFSETQ. This CDR3 comprises 15 residues.

In DNA form, the CDR3 reads TGTGCCAGCAGCTTTGGACAGAACACTGAAGCTTTCTTT. The encoded protein is CASSFGQNTEAFF. The chain recombines TRBV5-4 with TRBJ1-1, with a tentative D call TRBD1 (5 bases). Trimming took 2 bases from V and 1 from J, leaving 6 bases between them. CDR1 and CDR2 from the germline V gene are SGHNT and YYREEE (reference sequence). CDR3 size: 13 residues.

The V gene is TRBV19, the J gene TRBJ1-3; D is possibly TRBD1 (6 bases). Trimming shortened V by 9 bases and J by 1 base, and 16 bases separated the two germline ends. Germline V gene data show CDR1 as LNHDA and CDR2 as SQIVND (reference sequence). The CDR3 totals 15 residues. The CDR3 bases are TGTGCCAGCAGCCTCCAGGGGTTATCTGGAAACACCATATATTTT. Its protein is CASSLQGLSGNTIYF. The complete variable domain, with remaining parts taken from reference TRBV19 and TRBJ1-3, reads DGGITQSPKYLFRKEGQNVTLSCEQNLNHDAMYWYRQDPGQGLRLIYYSQIVNDFQKGDIAEGYSVSREKKESFPLTVTSAQKNPTAFYLCASSLQGLSGNTIYFGEGSWLTVV.

The chain has TRBV28 and TRBJ2-2; D perhaps matches TRBD1 (6 bases). This CDR3 region has 14 residues. Germline assignment: CDR1 MDHEN and CDR2 SYDVKM. Trimming pared 6 bases from V and 7 bases from J, leaving 15 bases between. The CDR3 DNA reads TGTGCCAGCAGAACCCCCTGGACAGTCGGGGAGCTGTTTTTT. Its translation: CASRTPWTVGELFF.

V usage is TRBV6-6 and J usage is TRBJ2-6; D gene uncertain. The CDR3 extends over 14 amino acids. Trimming removed 4 bases at V and 0 bases at J, with 4 bases between. Germline V gene sequence: CDR1 MNHNY, CDR2 SVGAGI (reference sequence). This chain's CDR3 is CASSSDSGANVLTF. CDR3 DNA sequence: TGTGCCAGCAGTTCCGACTCTGGGGCCAACGTCCTGACTTTC.

This rearrangement joins TRBV5-1 to TRBJ2-2, with no clear D. Germline V CDR1 and CDR2: SGHRS, YFSETQ. Trimming took off 2 bases at V and 7 bases at J, with 6 bases between the two ends. This CDR3 is built from 12 residues. The CDR3 nucleotides are TGCGCCAGCAGCTTCCCCGGCGGGGAGCTGTTTTTT. It is translated as CASSFPGGELFF.

This clone was found a few times. V usage is TRBV10-2 and J usage is TRBJ2-1; 12 bases are shared with TRBD2. Germline CDR1 is WSHSY and CDR2 is SAAADI. Unmatched junction bases numbered 7, after V lost 10 bases and J lost 3 bases. The CDR3 totals 15 residues. CDR3 residues: CATSTSGSIYNEQFF. The CDR3, as DNA: TGCGCCACCTCGACTAGCGGGAGTATCTACAATGAGCAGTTCTTC.

The CDR3 sequence: CASSQTETQYF. CDR3 nucleotide sequence: TGTGCCAGCAGCCAGACAGAGACCCAGTACTTC. The chain couples TRBV11-2 to TRBJ2-5; D gene uncertain. The CDR3 spans 11 residues. Germline CDR1 reads SGHAT; CDR2 reads FQNNGV. V was clipped by 5 bases and J by 4 bases, with 5 bases between them.

This sequence joins TRBV7-9 and TRBJ2-7; 10 bases align to TRBD1. The CDR3 spans 15 residues. V gave up 5 bases and J gave up 7 bases; unmatched junction bases: 11. Germline V gene data show CDR1 as SEHNR and CDR2 as FQNEAQ (reference sequence). In DNA, the CDR3 is TGTGCCAGCAGCGACACGGGACAGGGGCATAGAGAGCAGTACTTC. It encodes CASSDTGQGHREQYF. The full variable domain, its missing parts supplied by reference TRBV7-9 and TRBJ2-7, is DTGVSQNPRHKITKRGQNVTFRCDPISEHNRLYWYRQTLGQGPEFLTYFQNEAQLEKSRLLSDRFSAERPKGSFSTLEIQRTEQGDSAMYLCASSDTGQGHREQYFGPGTRLTVT.

This clone was observed once. The V gene is TRBV2, the J gene TRBJ2-2; D not certain. Germline assignment: CDR1 SNHLY and CDR2 FYNNEI. V was shortened by 7 bases and J by 2 bases, with 8 bases between the two germline ends. This CDR3 spans 13 amino acids. The CDR3 sequence: CASKLTNTGELFF. Here the CDR3 DNA reads TGTGCCAGCAAACTAACCAACACCGGGGAGCTGTTTTTT.

The chain's CDR3 is CASSGTPSGNTIYF. Here the CDR3 DNA reads TGTGCCAGCAGCGGGACACCCTCTGGAAACACCATATATTTT. This rearrangement joins TRBV5-4 to TRBJ1-3; a weak D match, TRBD1 (6 bases). This CDR3 spans 14 amino acids. The germline gives CDR1 SGHNT, CDR2 YYREEE (reference sequence). Trimming removed 4 bases at V and 0 bases at J, with 8 bases between.

This clone showed up just once. This sequence joins TRBV9 and TRBJ1-4; unclear D gene. The CDR3 has 17 residues. Trimming shortened V by 0 bases and J by 0 bases, and 12 bases separated the two germline ends. The germline V gene encodes CDR1 SGDLS and CDR2 YYNGEE. DNA of the CDR3: TGTGCCAGCAGCGTAGAGGAGAACATTGCAACTAATGAAAAACTGTTTTTT. Encoded protein: CASSVEENIATNEKLFF.

In its sample, this clone was seen a few times. The V call is TRBV5-5, the J call TRBJ1-6; 8 nucleotides line up with TRBD1. CDR1 and CDR2 (germline): SGHKS, YYEKEE (reference sequence). Trimming cost V 0 bases and J 7 bases; bases outside gene matches: 3. This CDR3 has 15 residues. CDR3 in amino acids: CASSLGDRLNSPLHF. The CDR3 nucleotides read TGTGCCAGCAGCTTGGGGGACAGGCTAAATTCACCCCTCCACTTT.

The chain recombines TRBV9 with TRBJ1-5; 7 bases match TRBD1. Trimming took 3 bases from V and 3 from J; bases not matched to a gene: 6. The CDR3 contains 15 residues. Per germline, CDR1 SGDLS and CDR2 YYNGEE. Here the CDR3 reads CASSAGTADNQPQHF. CDR3 nucleotides: TGTGCCAGCAGCGCAGGGACAGCTGACAATCAGCCCCAGCATTTT.

In this sample, this clone turned up a few times. The chain carries TRBV30 and TRBJ2-6, with 8 nucleotides matching TRBD2. Germline V gene data show CDR1 as GTSNPN and CDR2 as SVGIG (reference sequence). This CDR3 region has 19 residues. V dropped 0 bases and J dropped 4; count of bases not matched to a gene: 14. CDR3 nucleotide sequence: TGTGCCTGGAGTGTTTTTTGGACTAGCTCCCTTACGGGGGCCAACGTCCTGACTTTC. The encoded protein is CAWSVFWTSSLTGANVLTF.

The chain carries TRBV30 and TRBJ2-4, with D possibly being TRBD2 (6 bases). Between the trimmed V and J ends, which lost 2 bases and 8 bases, there was a span of 16 bases. CDR1 and CDR2 (germline): GTSNPN, SVGIG (reference sequence). This CDR3 region has 14 residues. The CDR3 sequence is CAWSHRDFVDIQYF. The CDR3 DNA reads as TGTGCCTGGAGTCATAGGGACTTTGTGGACATTCAGTACTTC. Supplemented by reference TRBV30 and TRBJ2-4, the full variable domain reads SQTIHQWPATLVQPVGSPLSLECTVEGTSNPNLYWYRQAAGRGLQLLFYSVGIGQISSEVPQNLSASRPQDRQFILSSKKLLLSDSGFYLCAWSHRDFVDIQYFGAGTRLSVL.

This clone was seen a handful of times. CDR3 DNA sequence: TGTGCCAGCAGCTTGGGGTTGTCGGCAGGACTAGCCAAAAACATTCAGTACTTC. Protein product: CASSLGLSAGLAKNIQYF. This chain links TRBV11-3 with TRBJ2-4; D possibly corresponds to TRBD2 (5 bases). Germline assignment: CDR1 SGHNT and CDR2 YENEEA. V was pared by 3 bases and J by 0 bases, with 18 bases between. CDR3 size: 18 residues.